The 15 T cell receptor beta chains presented below share a single source sample, sequenced in a study of blood T cells in healthy people across ages. The use of a sample-barcoded 5' primer and a J-beta primer mix characterized a second PCR of about 6 to 12 cycles. TCRdb recomputed calls from the 5' RACE reads with MiXCR, one row per CDR3 protein. The sample holds 550,000 to 750,000 distinct CDR3 sequences, 20% to 25% seen once. Specimen: blood. The receptors stem from a man between 65 and 85 years old in good health.

This clonotype appeared a few times. The chain links TRBV6-1 to TRBJ2-5, with D unclear. This CDR3 spans 14 amino acids. Deletions cut 0 bases from V and 6 bases from J, with 11 bases between. Germline CDR1 MNHNS, CDR2 SASEGT. The DNA of the CDR3 is TGTGCCAGCAGTGAAGCGCAGGAGATCCAGACCCAGTACTTC. Encoded protein: CASSEAQEIQTQYF.

This clonotype is termed large (0.1 to 1%). The chain couples TRBV10-2 to TRBJ2-5, with D perhaps given as TRBD1 or TRBD2 (5 bases each). CDR1 WSHSY and CDR2 SAAADI come from the germline V gene. V was pared by 0 bases and J by 5 bases, with 10 bases between. The CDR3 runs 14 residues. The CDR3 spells CASSESRGTETQYF. As DNA, the CDR3 is TGCGCCAGCAGTGAGTCGAGGGGAACGGAGACCCAGTACTTC.

The chain couples TRBV18 to TRBJ1-1, with D perhaps TRBD1 (6 bases). The CDR3 is 15 residues long. CDR1 is KGHSH and CDR2 is LQKENI in the germline V gene. Trimming took off 3 bases at V and 1 base at J, with 12 bases between the two ends. The CDR3 DNA reads as TGTGCCAGCTCACCGCCGGCCAGGGGGAACACTGAAGCTTTCTTT. This sequence encodes CASSPPARGNTEAFF.

The V and J genes are TRBV28 and TRBJ2-3, with 10 bases aligning to TRBD2. This CDR3 is built from 14 residues. Losses at the gene ends were 8 bases for V and 4 bases for J; bases not matched to a gene: 6. Germline-derived CDR1 and CDR2 are MDHEN and SYDVKM. For the CDR3, the DNA is TGTGCCAGCCCCCCGAGCGGGAGGGCAGATACGCAGTATTTT. Translating it yields CASPPSGRADTQYF.

This clonotype turned up a few times. The rearrangement joins TRBV12-3 or TRBV12-4 to TRBJ1-1; D is possibly TRBD1 (6 bases). The CDR3 contains 14 residues. V was trimmed by 6 bases and J by 2 bases, leaving 13 bases between them. CDR3 residues: CASRPGQLNTEAFF. Written as DNA, the CDR3 is TGTGCCAGCAGGCCGGGACAACTCAACACTGAAGCTTTCTTT.

The V and J genes are TRBV7-6 and TRBJ1-6; D uncertain. CDR1 and CDR2 from the germline V gene are SGHVS and FNYEAQ. Trimming stripped 6 bases from V and 13 bases from J, with 22 bases between. The CDR3 is made up of 15 amino acids. CDR3 amino acids: CASSSNFVGLAPLHF. The CDR3, as DNA: TGTGCCAGCAGTTCGAACTTCGTGGGCTTGGCTCCCCTCCACTTT. Combining the CDR3 with reference TRBV7-6 and TRBJ1-6 gives the whole variable domain GAGVSQSPRYKVTKRGQDVALRCDPISGHVSLYWYRQALGQGPEFLTYFNYEAQQDKSGLPNDRFSAERPEGSISTLTIQRTEQRDSAMYRCASSSNFVGLAPLHFGNGTRLTVT.

This clonotype was detected a few times. This chain links TRBV6-2 or TRBV6-3 with TRBJ2-1; TRBD1 is a possible D gene (6 bases). V lost 2 bases and J lost 5, with 16 bases in between. The CDR3 loop spans 16 amino acids. Germline V gene lookup returns CDR1 MNHEY and CDR2 SVGEGT. For the CDR3, the DNA is TGTGCCAGCAGTTACCGTCCGGGACAACTGAACAATGAGCAGTTCTTC. Translation: CASSYRPGQLNNEQFF.

The DNA of the CDR3 is TGTGCCAGCAGCTACCGGCCGAGATACGAGCAGTACTTC. Translating gives CASSYRPRYEQYF. The chain carries TRBV7-8 and TRBJ2-7; D gene uncertain. V was clipped by 4 bases and J by 4 bases, with 11 bases between them. Per the germline V gene, CDR1 is SGHVS and CDR2 is FQNEAQ. This CDR3 is built from 13 residues.

The chain links TRBV6-5 to TRBJ2-1, with D possibly being TRBD1 or TRBD2 (5 bases each). The CDR3 spans 14 residues. Germline-derived CDR1 and CDR2 are MNHEY and SVGAGI. Between the trimmed V and J ends, which lost 7 bases and 3 bases, there was a span of 13 bases. The CDR3 nucleotides are TGTGCCAGCACCCGGGACGGAAGCTACAATGAGCAGTTCTTC. Translating it yields CASTRDGSYNEQFF.

The chain combines TRBV2 with TRBJ2-1, with D tentatively TRBD1 (5 bases). Trimming cost V 4 bases and J 10 bases, with 14 bases left between them. Germline CDR1 and CDR2: SNHLY and FYNNEI. The CDR3 totals 13 residues. CDR3 DNA: TGTGCCAGCAGTGGCCCTAGGGGTCTGGAGCAGTTCTTC. It specifies CASSGPRGLEQFF.

The rearrangement links TRBV3-1 to TRBJ1-4; the match to TRBD1 covers 9 bases. The germline V gene has CDR1 LGHDT and CDR2 YNNKEL (reference sequence). The CDR3 contains 14 residues. V shed 3 bases, J shed 10 bases, and the junction held 6 bases outside the gene matches. CDR3 in DNA: TGTGCCAGCAGCCAGGGGTCGGACAGGGGAAAACTGTTTTTT. Translating gives CASSQGSDRGKLFF.

J is TRBJ2-7 and V is TRBV6-2 or TRBV6-3; no firm D call. Trimming cost V 6 bases and J 0 bases, with 9 bases left between them. Looked up from germline, CDR1 is MNHEY and CDR2 is SVGEGT. The CDR3 has 13 residues. CDR3 protein: CASSVENSYEQYF. DNA of the CDR3: TGTGCCAGCAGCGTTGAAAACTCCTACGAGCAGTACTTC.

The genes are TRBV5-1 and TRBJ2-1; 8 bases align to TRBD1. The germline gives CDR1 SGHRS, CDR2 YFSETQ. The CDR3 is made up of 16 amino acids. V gave up 4 bases and J gave up 12 bases; unmatched junction bases: 18. CDR3 protein: CASSPDRGGDQRRQFF. The CDR3 nucleotides read TGCGCCAGCAGCCCCGACAGGGGCGGGGACCAGCGTCGGCAGTTCTTC.

This chain connects TRBV20-1 to TRBJ2-5; 7 positions match TRBD2. Looked up from germline, CDR1 is DFQATT and CDR2 is SNEGSKA (reference sequence). With 5 bases clipped from V and 1 base from J, the junction kept 4 bases outside the gene matches. There are 13 residues in the CDR3. The CDR3 DNA follows: TGCAGTGCTTTCTCGGGGGGCCAAGAGACCCAGTACTTC. It encodes CSAFSGGQETQYF.

The CDR3 DNA follows: TGTGCCAGCAGCAGTAGCGGGAGAGTCGACGAGCAGTACTTC. Its translation: CASSSSGRVDEQYF. This chain uses TRBV7-2 with TRBJ2-5; 9 bases agree with TRBD2. The end of the DNA fits TRBJ2-7 better, so the J call may be wrong. The CDR3 is 14 amino acids. CDR1 SGHTA and CDR2 FQGNSA come from the germline V gene.